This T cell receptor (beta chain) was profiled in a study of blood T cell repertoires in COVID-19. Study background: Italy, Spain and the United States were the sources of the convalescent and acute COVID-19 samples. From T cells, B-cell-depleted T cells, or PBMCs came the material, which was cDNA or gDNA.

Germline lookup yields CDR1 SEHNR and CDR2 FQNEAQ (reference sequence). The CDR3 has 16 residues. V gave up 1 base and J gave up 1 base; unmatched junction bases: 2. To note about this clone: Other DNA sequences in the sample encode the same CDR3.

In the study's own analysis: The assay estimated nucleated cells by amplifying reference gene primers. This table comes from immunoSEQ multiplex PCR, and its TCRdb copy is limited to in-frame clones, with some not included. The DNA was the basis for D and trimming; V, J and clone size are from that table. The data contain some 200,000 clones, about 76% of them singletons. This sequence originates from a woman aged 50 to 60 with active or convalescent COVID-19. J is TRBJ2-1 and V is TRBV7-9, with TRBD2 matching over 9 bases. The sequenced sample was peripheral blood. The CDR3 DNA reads TGTGCCAGCAGCTTAGGTAGCGGGGGTTCCTACAATGAGCAGTTCTTC. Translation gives CASSLGSGGSYNEQFF. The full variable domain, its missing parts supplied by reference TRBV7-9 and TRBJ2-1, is DTGVSQNPRHKITKRGQNVTFRCDPISEHNRLYWYRQTLGQGPEFLTYFQNEAQLEKSRLLSDRFSAERPKGSFSTLEIQRTEQGDSAMYLCASSLGSGGSYNEQFFGPGTRLTVL.